What follows are 8 T cell receptor beta chains derived from one specimen sequenced in a study of cytomegalovirus exposure and HLA in healthy donors. The study ran its PCR with 60 Vbeta and 13 Jbeta primers. The data were produced by immunoSEQ multiplex PCR, yet TCRdb's version contains in-frame clones alone and is incomplete. Of 65,000 to 85,000 clones listed, around four fifths are singletons. Sample: PBMCs. The receptor set was obtained from a man between 50 and 59 years old in good health and CMV-seropositive.

This clone has only a few counts. This rearrangement joins TRBV4-1 to TRBJ2-1; 7 nucleotides align to TRBD2. The CDR3 has 11 amino acids. J was trimmed by 13 bases and V by 3 bases; bases with no gene match: 3. CDR1 MGHRA and CDR2 YSYEKL come from the germline V gene. The CDR3 bases are TGCGCCAGCAGCCAGGGGGACTACCAGTTCTTC. Its translation: CASSQGDYQFF.

The chain couples TRBV4-1 to TRBJ2-2, with 10 bases identical to TRBD2. The germline gives CDR1 MGHRA, CDR2 YSYEKL. With V trimmed by 6 bases and J by 5 bases, 12 bases remained unmatched. This CDR3 is 17 amino acids long. The CDR3 reads CASRTVLAGGRTGELFF. In DNA form, the CDR3 reads TGCGCCAGCAGAACCGTGTTAGCGGGAGGTCGAACCGGGGAGCTGTTTTTT.

The gene calls are TRBV7-9 and TRBJ1-2; 10 nucleotides agree with TRBD1. The CDR3 covers 17 residues. The V segment lost 5 bases and the J segment 1 base; nucleotides outside the gene matches: 10. Germline assignment: CDR1 SEHNR and CDR2 FQNEAQ (reference sequence). The CDR3 here is CASSDGQGGTYNYGYTF. The CDR3 DNA sequence: TGTGCCAGCAGCGATGGACAGGGGGGGACCTATAACTATGGCTACACCTTC.

The chain has TRBV18 and TRBJ1-2; the D is unclear. The CDR3 runs 11 residues. From germline, CDR1 is KGHSH and CDR2 LQKENI. The V and J ends lost 3 bases and 4 bases respectively, with 3 bases between them. CDR3 sequence reads: CASSPSYGYTF. CDR3 coding DNA: TGTGCCAGCTCACCTAGCTATGGCTACACCTTC.

Note on this clone: At one end the junction does not follow the germline gene, possibly because of a read error. The chain employs TRBV7-9 and TRBJ1-2; no clear D. This CDR3 is built from 12 residues. CDR1 is SEHNR, CDR2 FQNEAQ, per germline (reference sequence). The CDR3 spells CSSSFGWEGYTF. In nucleotides, the CDR3 is TGTTCCAGCAGCTTTGGTTGGGAGGGCTACACCTTC.

This clone has just one count. This chain links TRBV9 with TRBJ2-5; a possible D gene is TRBD2 (7 bases). Germline CDR1 SGDLS, CDR2 YYNGEE. Trimming took 6 bases from V and 5 from J, leaving 20 bases between them. This CDR3 has 15 amino acids. CDR3 bases: TGTGCCAGCACCGGGGGGCTCGGGGAGGGTGAGACCCAGTACTTC. It specifies CASTGGLGEGETQYF.

The V gene is TRBV5-6, the J gene TRBJ1-1; tentatively, D is TRBD1 (5 bases). Trimming stripped 4 bases from V and 3 bases from J, with 22 bases between. Germline V lookup: CDR1 SGHDT, CDR2 YYEEEE. The CDR3 covers 17 residues. The CDR3 DNA is TGTGCCAGCAGCGATTTTGCTGGGGGGAGGGGATACACTGAAGCTTTCTTT. It is translated as CASSDFAGGRGYTEAFF.

V and J are TRBV5-4 and TRBJ2-1; 10 bases fit TRBD2. CDR1 is SGHNT and CDR2 is YYREEE in the germline V gene (reference sequence). The CDR3 consists of 17 residues. Trimming took 0 bases from V and 12 from J; bases not matched to a gene: 15. This chain's CDR3 is CASSLAGLAGASGGQFF. For the CDR3, the DNA is TGTGCCAGCAGCTTGGCCGGGCTAGCGGGAGCTAGCGGGGGGCAGTTCTTC.